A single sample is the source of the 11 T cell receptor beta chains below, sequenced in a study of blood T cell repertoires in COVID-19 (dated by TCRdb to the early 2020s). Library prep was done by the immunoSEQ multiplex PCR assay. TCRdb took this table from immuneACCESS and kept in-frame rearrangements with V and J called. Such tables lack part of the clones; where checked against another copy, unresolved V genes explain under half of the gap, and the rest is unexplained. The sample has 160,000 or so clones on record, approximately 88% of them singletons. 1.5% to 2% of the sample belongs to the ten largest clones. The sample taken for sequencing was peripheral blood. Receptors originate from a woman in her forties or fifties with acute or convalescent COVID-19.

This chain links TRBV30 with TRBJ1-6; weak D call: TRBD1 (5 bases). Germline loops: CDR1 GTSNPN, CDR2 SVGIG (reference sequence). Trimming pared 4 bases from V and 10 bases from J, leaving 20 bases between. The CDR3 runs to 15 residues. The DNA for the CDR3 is TGTGCCTGGACGGGGGTGGGCCCTCCTAAATCACCCCTCCACTTT. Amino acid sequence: CAWTGVGPPKSPLHF.

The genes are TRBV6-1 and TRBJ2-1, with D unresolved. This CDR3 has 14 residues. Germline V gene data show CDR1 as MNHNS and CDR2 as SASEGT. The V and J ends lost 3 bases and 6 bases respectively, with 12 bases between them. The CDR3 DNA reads TGTGCCAGCAGTGAGAGTAGAGGCTTCAATGAGCAGTTCTTC. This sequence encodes CASSESRGFNEQFF.

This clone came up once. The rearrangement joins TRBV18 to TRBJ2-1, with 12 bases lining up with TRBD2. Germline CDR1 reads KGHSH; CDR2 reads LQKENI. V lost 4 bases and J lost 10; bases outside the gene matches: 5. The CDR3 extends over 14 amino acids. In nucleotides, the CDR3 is TGTGCCAGCTCACGTCTAGCGGGGGGGCAGGAGCAGTTCTTC. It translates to CASSRLAGGQEQFF.

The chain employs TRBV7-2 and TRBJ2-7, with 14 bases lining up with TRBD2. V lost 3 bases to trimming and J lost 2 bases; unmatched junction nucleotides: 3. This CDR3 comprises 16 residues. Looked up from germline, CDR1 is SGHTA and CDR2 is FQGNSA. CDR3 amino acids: CASSLLTSGRAYEQYF. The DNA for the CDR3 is TGTGCCAGCAGCTTGCTGACTAGCGGGAGGGCCTACGAGCAGTACTTC.

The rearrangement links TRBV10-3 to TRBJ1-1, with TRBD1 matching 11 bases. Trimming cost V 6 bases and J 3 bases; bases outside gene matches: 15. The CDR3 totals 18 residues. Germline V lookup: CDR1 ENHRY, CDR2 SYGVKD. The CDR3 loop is CAISRTDRGRNRDTEAFF. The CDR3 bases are TGTGCCATCAGCCGCACGGACAGGGGGCGTAATCGGGACACTGAAGCTTTCTTT.

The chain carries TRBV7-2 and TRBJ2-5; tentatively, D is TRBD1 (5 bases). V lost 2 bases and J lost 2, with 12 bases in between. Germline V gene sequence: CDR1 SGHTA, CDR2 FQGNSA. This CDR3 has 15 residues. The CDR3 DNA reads TGTGCCAGCAGCTTATCCAGGGCCCTGCAAGAGACCCAGTACTTC. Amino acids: CASSLSRALQETQYF.

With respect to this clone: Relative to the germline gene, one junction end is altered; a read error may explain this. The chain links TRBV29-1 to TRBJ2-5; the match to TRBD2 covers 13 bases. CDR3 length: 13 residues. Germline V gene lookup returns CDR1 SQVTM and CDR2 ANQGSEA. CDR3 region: CSGGTSGEETQYF. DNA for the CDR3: TGCAGCGGGGGGACTAGCGGGGAAGAGACCCAATACTTC.

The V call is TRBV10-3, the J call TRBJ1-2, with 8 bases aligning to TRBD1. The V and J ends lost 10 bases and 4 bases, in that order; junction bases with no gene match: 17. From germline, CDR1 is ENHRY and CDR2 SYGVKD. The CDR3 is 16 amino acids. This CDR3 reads CATQPTADRGAYGYTF. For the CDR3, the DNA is TGTGCCACGCAGCCGACCGCCGACAGGGGTGCCTATGGCTACACCTTC.

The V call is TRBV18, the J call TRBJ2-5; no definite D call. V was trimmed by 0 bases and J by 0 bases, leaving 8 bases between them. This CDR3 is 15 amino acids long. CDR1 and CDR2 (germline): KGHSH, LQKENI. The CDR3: CASSPPGGDQETQYF. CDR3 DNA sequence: TGTGCCAGCTCACCACCTGGCGGAGACCAAGAGACCCAGTACTTC.

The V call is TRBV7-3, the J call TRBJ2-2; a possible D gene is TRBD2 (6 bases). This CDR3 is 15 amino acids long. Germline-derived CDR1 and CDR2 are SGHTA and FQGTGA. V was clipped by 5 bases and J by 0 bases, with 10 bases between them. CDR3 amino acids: CASSAGLANTGELFF. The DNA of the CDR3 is TGTGCCAGCAGCGCGGGACTGGCGAACACCGGGGAGCTGTTTTTT.

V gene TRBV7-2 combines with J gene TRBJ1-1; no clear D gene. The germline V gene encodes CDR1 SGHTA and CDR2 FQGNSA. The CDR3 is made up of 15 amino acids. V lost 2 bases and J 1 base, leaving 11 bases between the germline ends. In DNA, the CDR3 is TGTGCCAGCAGCTTACGGGGTCAGACGAACACTGAAGCTTTCTTT. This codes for CASSLRGQTNTEAFF.